The T cell receptor beta chain under discussion was sequenced for a study of Graves' ophthalmopathy and Graves' hyperthyroidism. RNA transcripts served as template for amplifying TCR beta CDR3 sequences. HTBI primers served in a first-round RT-PCR, which a second-round multiplex PCR followed. TCRdb re-called the multiplex PCR reads with MiXCR, one entry per CDR3 protein. The sample includes around 1,200,000 distinct CDR3 sequences, around a third of them seen just once. CDR3 size: 12 residues. V gave up 3 bases and J gave up 4 bases, with 9 bases separating them. Germline lookup yields CDR1 SQVTM and CDR2 ANQGSEA. No donor had other autoimmune disease, uncontrolled infection, pregnancy or lactation. The evidence that diagnosis relied on was clinical symptoms, serum thyroxine, TRAb, thyroid ultrasound and orbital computed tomography. This clonotype came up many times. No antigen is known for it. Study-level findings and limits: Most expanded clonotypes from thyroid (those above 0.001 frequency) were also found in blood.

The chain carries TRBV29-1 and TRBJ1-2, with D unclear. The sample was peripheral blood or thyroid tissue (not recorded which). This receptor was obtained from an adult man with Graves' hyperthyroidism. CDR3: CSVDTAGYGYTF. In DNA, the CDR3 is TGCAGCGTTGATACAGCCGGCTATGGCTACACCTTC.